These 27 T cell receptor beta chains came from one sample sequenced in a study of PD-1 blockade in classical Hodgkin lymphoma. Generated by immunoSEQ multiplex PCR, the TCRdb table keeps only in-frame clones and is missing some. The sample shows about 100,000 clones, about nine tenths of them seen only once. With no exception, relapse followed autologous stem cell transplantation in all patients, and brentuximab vedotin exposure varied. Material: peripheral blood mononuclear cells (PBMCs), obtained before the second cycle of nivolumab. The receptors were gathered from a human donor with classical Hodgkin lymphoma.

The J gene is TRBJ2-3, the V gene TRBV19, with unresolved D. The germline V and J ends were trimmed by 3 bases and 5 bases, with 9 bases remaining between them. The CDR3 totals 13 residues. Germline V CDR1 and CDR2: LNHDA, SQIVND (reference sequence). The CDR3 region is CASSIGRKDTQYF. The CDR3 DNA is TGTGCCAGTAGTATTGGCCGGAAAGATACGCAGTATTTT.

The chain recombines TRBV6-5 with TRBJ1-5, with 8 bases fitting TRBD1. The V gene's germline CDR1 is MNHEY and CDR2 SVGAGI. V was clipped by 2 bases and J by 2 bases; unmatched bases: 2. This CDR3 has 15 amino acids. This CDR3 is CASSYDRGGNQPQHF. CDR3 DNA: TGTGCCAGCAGTTACGACAGGGGAGGCAATCAGCCCCAGCATTTT.

The J gene is TRBJ1-4, the V gene TRBV5-1; no firm D call. CDR1 and CDR2 (germline): SGHRS, YFSETQ. Trimming removed 0 bases from V and 0 bases from J, with 6 bases in between. The CDR3 is 15 residues long. CDR3 DNA sequence: TGCGCCAGCAGCTTGGACGTTGCAACTAATGAAAAACTGTTTTTT. This sequence encodes CASSLDVATNEKLFF. The variable domain in full, with the rest retrieved from reference TRBV5-1 and TRBJ1-4, is KAGVTQTPRYLIKTRGQQVTLSCSPISGHRSVSWYQQTPGQGLQFLFEYFSETQRNKGNFPGRFSGRQFSNSRSEMNVSTLELGDSALYLCASSLDVATNEKLFFGSGTQLSVL.

The chain joins TRBV30 to TRBJ2-7, with TRBD2 matching over 9 bases. The CDR3 spans 15 residues. Germline V gene lookup returns CDR1 GTSNPN and CDR2 SVGIG (reference sequence). V shed 5 bases, J shed 1 base, and the junction held 9 bases outside the gene matches. This CDR3 is CAWGSGTSTSYEQYF. The CDR3 DNA is TGTGCCTGGGGGTCCGGGACTAGCACGTCCTACGAGCAGTACTTC.

A remark on this clone: The conserved phenylalanine or tryptophan normally closing the CDR3 is absent here, so this likely arose from a read error. It is unclear where the CDR3 begins or ends on the DNA, so no DNA is shown, and the CDR3 is as TCRdb lists it. V and J are TRBV28 and TRBJ1-2. CDR1 is MDHEN, CDR2 SYDVKM, per germline. The CDR3 is 12 residues long, counting both termini. CDR3 sequence reads: CASSLMKGGLRV.

The chain recombines TRBV2 with TRBJ2-5, with no clear D. CDR3 length: 15 residues. Germline assignment: CDR1 SNHLY and CDR2 FYNNEI. The V and J ends lost 5 bases and 2 bases respectively, with 15 bases between them. The CDR3 coding sequence is TGTGCCAGCAGTCTCTGGGTAGAGACACAAGAGACCCAGTACTTC. It encodes CASSLWVETQETQYF.

The chain recombines TRBV5-1 with TRBJ2-1; 11 nucleotides align to TRBD2. The J segment lost 6 bases and the V segment lost 0 bases, leaving 2 bases of the junction unmatched. The CDR3 has 15 residues. Germline V gene sequence: CDR1 SGHRS, CDR2 YFSETQ. This CDR3 reads CASSLGGTSGNEQFF. CDR3 nucleotides: TGCGCCAGCAGCTTGGGGGGGACTAGCGGCAATGAGCAGTTCTTC.

J is TRBJ2-5 and V is TRBV4-3; D gene ambiguous. The assigned J gene may be wrong: the sequence end matches TRBJ2-7 better. This CDR3 spans 18 amino acids. Germline V gene data show CDR1 as LGHNA and CDR2 as YSLEER. This chain's CDR3 is CASSQALFRAPLPYEQYF. The DNA of the CDR3 is TGCGCCAGCAGCCAGGCTCTTTTCCGGGCCCCTCTTCCCTACGAGCAGTACTTC.

The CDR3 here is CASSFQGGNLYNEQFF. DNA for the CDR3: TGTGCCAGCAGCTTTCAAGGTGGGAATCTCTACAATGAGCAGTTCTTC. The chain links TRBV11-2 to TRBJ2-1; unclear D gene. V shed 3 bases and J shed 3 bases, with 15 bases lying between them. Germline CDR1 and CDR2: SGHAT and FQNNGV. The CDR3 is 16 residues long.

A few counts support this clone. The rearrangement uses TRBV4-1 and TRBJ2-3; D call uncertain. V gave up 0 bases and J gave up 9 bases, with 13 bases separating them. The CDR3 extends over 14 amino acids. Looked up from germline, CDR1 is MGHRA and CDR2 is YSYEKL. The CDR3 DNA sequence: TGCGCCAGCAGCCAAGAGGCCCTAGAGATAACGCAGTATTTT. Protein product: CASSQEALEITQYF.

The table lists this clone with a few counts. The chain uses TRBV28 and TRBJ1-2; perhaps TRBD1 as D (6 bases). Between the trimmed V and J ends, which lost 6 bases and 8 bases, there was a span of 19 bases. The CDR3 loop spans 14 amino acids. Germline CDR1 and CDR2: MDHEN and SYDVKM. CDR3: CASSLGSRGGGYTF. CDR3 sequence (DNA): TGTGCCAGCAGCTTAGGGAGCAGGGGAGGGGGCTACACCTTC.

This chain connects TRBV13 to TRBJ2-7; D is perhaps TRBD1 or TRBD2 (7 bases each). Germline V gives CDR1 PRHDT, CDR2 FYEKMQ (reference sequence). The ends were cut back, 6 bases at V and 0 bases at J, with 12 bases in the middle. CDR3 length: 14 residues. The CDR3 nucleotides are TGTGCCAGCAGACAGCGGGACAGCTCCTACGAGCAGTACTTC. Its protein product is CASRQRDSSYEQYF. Looking up the rest from reference TRBV13 and TRBJ2-7 gives the full variable domain: AAGVIQSPRHLIKEKRETATLKCYPIPRHDTVYWYQQGPGQDPQFLISFYEKMQSDKGSIPDRFSAQQFSDYHSELNMSSLELGDSALYFCASRQRDSSYEQYFGPGTRLTVT.

The rearrangement joins TRBV5-1 to TRBJ2-2; 8 nucleotides line up with TRBD1. CDR3 length equals 16 residues. With 3 bases clipped from V and 6 bases from J, the junction kept 10 bases outside the gene matches. The germline CDR1 and CDR2 sequences are SGHRS and YFSETQ. The CDR3 here is CASSSSGQGNPGELFF. DNA for the CDR3: TGCGCCAGCAGCTCTTCTGGACAGGGTAATCCCGGGGAGCTGTTTTTT. Variable domain in full (rest from reference TRBV5-1 and TRBJ2-2): KAGVTQTPRYLIKTRGQQVTLSCSPISGHRSVSWYQQTPGQGLQFLFEYFSETQRNKGNFPGRFSGRQFSNSRSEMNVSTLELGDSALYLCASSSSGQGNPGELFFGEGSRLTVL.

This sequence joins TRBV6-1 and TRBJ1-3; a weak D match, TRBD1 (6 bases). Germline CDR1 and CDR2: MNHNS and SASEGT. CDR3 size: 16 residues. V was pared by 4 bases and J by 0 bases, with 13 bases between. The CDR3 sequence: CASSGQESHSGNTIYF. The CDR3, as DNA: TGTGCCAGCAGTGGACAGGAATCCCACTCTGGAAACACCATATATTTT.

This chain uses TRBV11-2 with TRBJ1-2; D possibly corresponds to TRBD1 (6 bases). The CDR3 length is 15 residues. The germline CDR1 and CDR2 sequences are SGHAT and FQNNGV. The germline V and J ends were trimmed by 1 base and 5 bases, with 14 bases remaining between them. CDR3 DNA sequence: TGTGCCAGCAGCTTAGGTTTGGGGGGCGTATATGGCTACACCTTC. This sequence encodes CASSLGLGGVYGYTF.

The V and J genes are TRBV28 and TRBJ2-1; D tentatively fits TRBD1 or TRBD2 (6 bases each). V was cut by 7 bases and J by 8 bases, with 27 bases left in between. The CDR3 is made up of 17 amino acids. The V gene's germline CDR1 is MDHEN and CDR2 SYDVKM. For the CDR3, the DNA is TGTGCCAGCAACGTGGGGGGTTCGGGGGCCGGAGTTGATGAGCAGTTCTTC. As protein: CASNVGGSGAGVDEQFF.

This chain links TRBV9 with TRBJ2-1; 7 nucleotides align to TRBD2. Germline CDR1 and CDR2: SGDLS and YYNGEE. V lost 4 bases and J lost 0; bases outside the gene matches: 7. CDR3 length: 16 residues. Here the CDR3 reads CASSRGGGASYNEQFF. The CDR3 coding sequence is TGTGCCAGCAGCCGCGGCGGGGGAGCCTCCTACAATGAGCAGTTCTTC.

The chain combines TRBV6-1 with TRBJ2-2; no clear D. This CDR3 region has 14 residues. Trimming took off 2 bases at V and 4 bases at J, with 8 bases between the two ends. Germline V gene lookup returns CDR1 MNHNS and CDR2 SASEGT. The CDR3 bases are TGTGCCAGCAGTGAAATCGGGTCCACCGGGGAGCTGTTTTTT. Translation gives CASSEIGSTGELFF.

The rearrangement joins TRBV6-6 to TRBJ1-5, with D tentatively TRBD1 (6 bases). From germline, CDR1 is MNHNY and CDR2 SVGAGI (reference sequence). The CDR3 loop spans 14 amino acids. Trimming cost V 5 bases and J 6 bases, with 14 bases left between them. The CDR3 region has the DNA TGTGCCAGCAGTAACGGGGACAAGCGTCAGCCCCAGCATTTT. Translated: CASSNGDKRQPQHF.

V usage is TRBV28 and J usage is TRBJ2-7, with 8 bases that match TRBD1. This CDR3 has 13 residues. Germline V gene lookup returns CDR1 MDHEN and CDR2 SYDVKM. The V segment lost 11 bases and the J segment 3 bases; nucleotides outside the gene matches: 9. CDR3 nucleotides: TGTGCCGCCCGACAGGGGTCCTTCTACGAGCAGTACTTC. Its protein is CAARQGSFYEQYF.

The chain combines TRBV19 with TRBJ2-7; TRBD2 matches at 8 bases. The CDR3 spans 15 residues. V lost 5 bases to trimming and J lost 6 bases; unmatched junction nucleotides: 12. Germline CDR1 and CDR2: LNHDA and SQIVND (reference sequence). CDR3 sequence (DNA): TGTGCCAGTAGTGCAATGGGGACTAGGTCTCGCGAGCAGTACTTC. Protein product: CASSAMGTRSREQYF.

This clone has only a few counts. V gene TRBV11-2 combines with J gene TRBJ2-1, with 10 bases identical to TRBD1. This CDR3 has 13 residues. The V gene's germline CDR1 is SGHAT and CDR2 FQNNGV. The V segment lost 0 bases and the J segment 15 bases; nucleotides outside the gene matches: 5. CDR3 sequence (DNA): TGTGCCAGCAGCTTAGATTTAGGGGACAGGGGGTTCTTC. Translated, it gives CASSLDLGDRGFF.

This chain uses TRBV5-6 with TRBJ2-7; 9 bases agree with TRBD1. CDR3 size: 14 residues. V trimming: 4 bases; J trimming: 6 bases; junction bases outside the gene matches: 8. The germline V gene has CDR1 SGHDT and CDR2 YYEEEE. The CDR3 nucleotides are TGTGCCAGCAGCATTGGACAGGGGAGGGTCGAGCAGTACTTC. It is translated as CASSIGQGRVEQYF.

The chain is built from TRBV5-6 and TRBJ2-7; D may correspond to TRBD1 or TRBD2 (5 bases each). Trimming cost V 4 bases and J 2 bases, with 13 bases left between them. This CDR3 has 14 amino acids. The V gene's germline CDR1 is SGHDT and CDR2 YYEEEE. The CDR3 region is CASSLSGAPYEQYF. In nucleotides, the CDR3 is TGTGCCAGCAGCCTTTCCGGGGCCCCCTACGAGCAGTACTTC.

The chain has TRBV10-2 and TRBJ1-1; D is unclear. This CDR3 region has 13 residues. The V end lost 3 bases, the J end lost 5 bases, and 10 bases lay between the germline ends. CDR1 and CDR2 (germline): WSHSY, SAAADI. The CDR3, as DNA: TGCGCCAGCAGTGATTCCCCTGGGACTGAAGCTTTCTTT. Its protein product is CASSDSPGTEAFF.

This clone was counted between two and nine times. The chain joins TRBV7-2 to TRBJ1-1; possible D gene TRBD1, 5 bases. The CDR3 extends over 12 amino acids. CDR1 and CDR2 (germline): SGHTA, FQGNSA. V was pared by 6 bases and J by 5 bases, with 10 bases between. The CDR3 DNA is TGTGCCAGCAGGGGGCAGGGAACTGAAGCTTTCTTT. Its protein product is CASRGQGTEAFF.

A single count supports this clone. The rearrangement uses TRBV4-2 and TRBJ1-5; 7 bases align to TRBD1. J was trimmed by 5 bases and V by 1 base; bases with no gene match: 2. The V gene's germline CDR1 is LGHNA and CDR2 YNFKEQ. The CDR3 has 14 amino acids. CDR3 sequence reads: CASSQGTGDQPQHF. CDR3 nucleotide sequence: TGTGCCAGCAGCCAAGGCACAGGGGATCAGCCCCAGCATTTT.